Listed below are T cell receptor beta chains from one sample, sequenced in a study of identical twins. TCRdb re-derived calls from the 5' RACE reads in MiXCR, one entry per CDR3 protein. The table shows 350,000 to 600,000 distinct CDR3 sequences, with 11% to 15% occurring only once. These same records also appear under a second study, on yellow fever vaccine responses in identical twins.

Sequencing was carried out using CD4+ T cells sorted from blood. Receptors were obtained from a woman younger than 35 in good health. Each CDR3 is given with its conserved first and last residue. The order of the fields is CDR3 DNA, CDR3 protein, J gene, D gene, V gene, clone size. The D gene is left open where the match is weak. Not every row has a clone size; where given, it reads once, few, many or a size class.

TGTGCCAGCAGCTTAACTCAGGCGGGGGCCGGGGAGCTGTTTTTT | CASSLTQAGAGELFF | TRBJ2-2 | TRBD2 | TRBV7-3 | -
TGCGCCAGCAGCTTGGGGCCGGGACAGGGTGGCGACGAGCAGTACTTC | CASSLGPGQGGDEQYF | TRBJ2-7 | TRBD1 | TRBV5-1 | -
TGCGCCAGCAGCTCCGGGACCCTACAATATACGCAGTATTTT | CASSSGTLQYTQYF | TRBJ2-3 | - | TRBV5-1 | -
TGTGCCAGCAGCCCCCGCTTGAGACTAGCGGGAGTGAACACCGGGGAGCTGTTTTTT | CASSPRLRLAGVNTGELFF | TRBJ2-2 | TRBD2 | TRBV11-2 | few
TGTGCCAGCAGTCCGGACGGTGAAGCTTTCTTT | CASSPDGEAFF | TRBJ1-1 | - | TRBV12-3/TRBV12-4 | few
TGCAGCGTTGAAGGTTTTGCCAGCGGCGGAGAGACCCAGTACTTC | CSVEGFASGGETQYF | TRBJ2-5 | - | TRBV29-1 | -
TGTGCCAGCAGTTTATCGGCTAGCGGGAGCTCCGAGCAGTACTTC | CASSLSASGSSEQYF | TRBJ2-7 | TRBD2 | TRBV28 | few
TGTGCCAGCAGTTATCTCACTAGACCCCAAATTCCCGGGGAGCTGTTTTTT | CASSYLTRPQIPGELFF | TRBJ2-2 | - | TRBV6-5 | -
TGCGCCAGCAGCTTGGTGGGACAGGGGGCTCGGAGGACTGAAGCTTTCTTT | CASSLVGQGARRTEAFF | TRBJ1-1 | TRBD1 | TRBV5-1 | -
TGCGCCAGCAGCCAAGAGGCCGGGACAGGGGGAGAGCAGTACTTC | CASSQEAGTGGEQYF | TRBJ2-7 | TRBD1 | TRBV4-1 | -
TGCGCCAGCAAACTCGTCCAGGGGTCGACTGAAGCTTTCTTT | CASKLVQGSTEAFF | TRBJ1-1 | - | TRBV5-1 | many
TGTGCCAGCAGCGGACGGGACAGGGGGCCATCAGATACGCAGTATTTT | CASSGRDRGPSDTQYF | TRBJ2-3 | TRBD1 | TRBV7-8 | few
TGTGCCAGCTCGGGACAGGGGCGCACAGATACGCAGTATTTT | CASSGQGRTDTQYF | TRBJ2-3 | TRBD1 | TRBV18 | -
TGCGCCAGCAGCACCACGGGACTAGCAATCAACGAGCAGTACTTC | CASSTTGLAINEQYF | TRBJ2-7 | TRBD2 | TRBV5-1 | -